This record covers a single T cell receptor beta chain. Antigen: not known. The data are from a study of T cell repertoires in cytomegalovirus infection. For the study at large: Indications came from public TCR beta signatures; they pointed to CMV infection and to a matching HLA type.

TCRdb called the reads again in MiXCR, with one record for every CDR3 protein. This sample has about 500,000 distinct CDR3 sequences; around 30% occur once, and the top ten carry around a sixth. Trimming pared 2 bases from V and 6 bases from J, leaving 8 bases between. The CDR3 covers 12 residues. The V gene's germline CDR1 is SGHNT and CDR2 YYREEE (reference sequence). The material was cultured PBMCs, obtained from culture after CMV antigen stimulation. The receptor was derived from a human donor in good health (CMV status not recorded). Some clones in this sample may be carry-over from other donors' samples. This chain links TRBV5-4 with TRBJ1-2, with no clear D. CDR3 bases: TGTGCCAGCAGCTTATCTGGGGATGGCTACACCTTC. Translation: CASSLSGDGYTF.